The 29 T cell receptor beta chains below were found in one sample sequenced in a study of blood T cell repertoires in COVID-19. The table came from immunoSEQ multiplex PCR; TCRdb's copy has only in-frame clones and leaves some out. Of about 60,000 clones detected, approximately 80% appear once; the ten largest clones hold roughly 10%. Sequencing was done on a sample of peripheral blood. The receptors were sampled from a man between 50 and 59 years old with COVID-19, enrolled during active disease.

The chain joins TRBV6-6 to TRBJ1-1; tentative D call: TRBD1 (6 bases). CDR1 is MNHNY, CDR2 SVGAGI, per germline (reference sequence). Trimming removed 6 bases at V and 5 bases at J, with 19 bases between. The CDR3 consists of 15 residues. CDR3 sequence: CASRGSGQKSTEAFF. CDR3 sequence (DNA): TGTGCCAGCAGGGGATCGGGACAAAAGTCTACTGAAGCTTTCTTT.

The CDR3: CSVVGGTEAFF. The CDR3 DNA reads TGCAGCGTTGTGGGAGGCACTGAAGCTTTCTTT. The V gene is TRBV29-1, the J gene TRBJ1-1; D remains ambiguous. This CDR3 region has 11 residues. Germline V gene data show CDR1 as SQVTM and CDR2 as ANQGSEA. V was shortened by 4 bases and J by 4 bases, with 7 bases between the two germline ends.

V and J are TRBV6-5 and TRBJ2-7, with TRBD1 matching 7 bases. The CDR3 covers 14 residues. V was pared by 6 bases and J by 5 bases, with 10 bases of the junction left unmatched. Germline CDR1 MNHEY, CDR2 SVGAGI. The CDR3 loop reads CASSNRGLSHEQYF. In nucleotides, the CDR3 is TGTGCCAGCAGCAACAGGGGTTTATCCCACGAGCAGTACTTC.

The rearrangement links TRBV2 to TRBJ1-2, with a tentative D call TRBD1 (6 bases). Germline assignment: CDR1 SNHLY and CDR2 FYNNEI. The CDR3 loop spans 16 amino acids. V dropped 2 bases and J dropped 4 bases, with 17 bases sitting between them. CDR3 sequence (DNA): TGTGCCAGCAGTGAAAATCTAGGGGGGGTCTCCTATGGCTACACCTTC. Protein product: CASSENLGGVSYGYTF.

This rearrangement joins TRBV19 to TRBJ2-7, with 7 bases fitting TRBD2. The CDR3 covers 15 residues. Trimming at V came to 2 bases and at J to 2 bases, leaving 6 bases not matched to a gene. Germline V gene data show CDR1 as LNHDA and CDR2 as SQIVND (reference sequence). The CDR3 region is CASSIILAETYEQYF. DNA for the CDR3: TGTGCCAGTAGTATAATCCTAGCGGAGACCTACGAGCAGTACTTC.

V usage is TRBV5-1 and J usage is TRBJ1-1; TRBD1 aligns across 7 bases. Germline V CDR1 and CDR2: SGHRS, YFSETQ. The CDR3 contains 16 residues. V dropped 3 bases and J dropped 4; count of bases not matched to a gene: 12. DNA of the CDR3: TGCGCCAGCAGCTCAGACAGGGCGATTTGGGTCACTGAAGCTTTCTTT. It codes for CASSSDRAIWVTEAFF.

This rearrangement joins TRBV6-4 to TRBJ2-1, with 14 bases that match TRBD2. The junction had 3 bases not matched to a gene; V was cut back by 0 bases and J by 8 bases. The CDR3 totals 16 residues. CDR1 is MRHNA and CDR2 is SNTAGT in the germline V gene. The CDR3 region has the DNA TGTGCCAGCAGTGACTCCGGGACTAGCGGGAGTGATGAGCAGTTCTTC. Translating gives CASSDSGTSGSDEQFF.

V usage is TRBV18 and J usage is TRBJ1-1; the D gene is possibly TRBD1 (5 bases). Trimming removed 2 bases at V and 5 bases at J, with 9 bases between. Germline CDR1 and CDR2: KGHSH and LQKENI. This CDR3 comprises 13 residues. CDR3 sequence reads: CASSPETATEAFF. The CDR3 nucleotides are TGTGCCAGCTCACCAGAGACAGCTACTGAAGCTTTCTTT.

The V call is TRBV6-5, the J call TRBJ2-1; TRBD1 aligns across 7 bases. The CDR3 contains 12 residues. V lost 7 bases to trimming and J lost 9 bases; unmatched junction nucleotides: 6. The germline V gene has CDR1 MNHEY and CDR2 SVGAGI. CDR3 sequence (DNA): TGTGCCAGCATCAGGACAGGCAGTGAGCAGTTCTTC. Encoded protein: CASIRTGSEQFF.

The chain combines TRBV10-3 with TRBJ2-2; 7 positions agree with TRBD1. The CDR3 length is 16 residues. With V trimmed by 5 bases and J by 5 bases, 11 bases remained unmatched. Germline V lookup: CDR1 ENHRY, CDR2 SYGVKD. CDR3 sequence: CAISKGAAGGTGELFF. For the CDR3, the DNA is TGTGCCATCAGTAAGGGGGCGGCCGGTGGTACCGGGGAGCTGTTTTTT.

This clone was observed once. In nucleotides, the CDR3 is TGTGCCAGCGGGTTAAGCGGGAGGGCCCTCGGAGAGACCCAGTACTTC. Its protein product is CASGLSGRALGETQYF. J is TRBJ2-5 and V is TRBV7-9; 10 bases agree with TRBD2. Germline CDR1 is SEHNR and CDR2 is FQNEAQ (reference sequence). The CDR3 extends over 16 amino acids. V shed 8 bases and J 4 bases; nucleotides not matched to a gene: 13.

This chain uses TRBV7-8 with TRBJ2-3; possibly TRBD1 for D (6 bases). This CDR3 has 14 residues. Germline V gene lookup returns CDR1 SGHVS and CDR2 FQNEAQ. Trimming pared 5 bases from V and 2 bases from J, leaving 11 bases between. The CDR3 reads CASSQGRPTDTQYF. The CDR3 bases are TGTGCCAGCAGCCAGGGGCGACCCACAGATACGCAGTATTTT.

In its sample, this clone was seen many times. The chain carries TRBV27 and TRBJ2-7; D gene unclear. There are 14 residues in the CDR3. The V end was cut by 4 bases, the J end by 2 bases, with 12 bases between. Germline CDR1 is MNHEY and CDR2 is SMNVEV (reference sequence). CDR3 sequence reads: CASSSLAVTYEQYF. The CDR3 DNA reads as TGTGCCAGCAGTTCCCTGGCTGTTACCTACGAGCAGTACTTC.

This rearrangement joins TRBV9 to TRBJ2-1; 13 positions match TRBD2. Germline CDR1 SGDLS, CDR2 YYNGEE. The CDR3 contains 17 residues. Unmatched junction bases numbered 6, after V lost 3 bases and J lost 3 bases. CDR3 DNA: TGTGCCAGCAGCGCCGGACTAGCGGGAGTTAACTACAATGAGCAGTTCTTC. This codes for CASSAGLAGVNYNEQFF.

The chain recombines TRBV5-6 with TRBJ2-5, with 13 bases identical to TRBD2. CDR3 length: 15 amino acids. In germline, CDR1 is SGHDT, CDR2 YYEEEE. V shed 4 bases and J 9 bases; nucleotides not matched to a gene: 9. This chain's CDR3 is CASSGGLAGTLAQYF. The CDR3 bases are TGTGCCAGCAGCGGGGGACTAGCGGGGACTTTGGCCCAGTACTTC.

CDR3 sequence (DNA): TGTGCCAGCACCCCTAGGACAGGGGTAGACGAGCAGTACTTC. It codes for CASTPRTGVDEQYF. This rearrangement joins TRBV28 to TRBJ2-7; 9 bases are a match to TRBD1. This CDR3 has 14 residues. Germline CDR1 is MDHEN and CDR2 is SYDVKM. J was trimmed by 5 bases and V by 7 bases; bases with no gene match: 9.

V gene TRBV6-2 or TRBV6-3 combines with J gene TRBJ2-3, with TRBD2 matching 7 bases. CDR3 length: 16 amino acids. The germline CDR1 and CDR2 sequences are MNHEY and SVGEGT. The V gene end was trimmed by 1 base and the J gene end by 0 bases; junction bases not matched to a gene: 4. CDR3 nucleotides: TGTGCCAGCAGTTACTTTGGGCGGGGGAGCACAGATACGCAGTATTTT. It codes for CASSYFGRGSTDTQYF.

The V and J genes are TRBV7-9 and TRBJ2-1; 7 positions agree with TRBD2. CDR3 length: 15 amino acids. V was clipped by 1 base and J by 5 bases; unmatched bases: 5. Germline CDR1 is SEHNR and CDR2 is FQNEAQ (reference sequence). The CDR3 protein is CASSLGGRPNNEQFF. CDR3 in DNA: TGTGCCAGCAGCTTAGGCGGGAGACCTAACAATGAGCAGTTCTTC.

The rearrangement links TRBV5-6 to TRBJ2-3; possibly TRBD2 for D (7 bases). In germline, CDR1 is SGHDT, CDR2 YYEEEE. This CDR3 has 11 residues. V was pared by 6 bases and J by 8 bases, with 10 bases between. The CDR3: CASNREGTQYF. The CDR3 bases are TGTGCCAGCAACAGGGAGGGTACGCAGTATTTT.

The DNA of the CDR3 is TGTGCCAGCAGCCTCCACACGGGACTAGCGGGAGGCTACGAGCAGTACTTC. Translated, it gives CASSLHTGLAGGYEQYF. The genes are TRBV4-2 and TRBJ2-7; TRBD2 aligns across 15 bases. V was clipped by 4 bases and J by 3 bases; unmatched bases: 7. CDR1 LGHNA and CDR2 YNFKEQ come from the germline V gene. The length of the CDR3 is 17 residues.

The genes are TRBV6-2 or TRBV6-3 and TRBJ2-7; unclear D gene. Germline V gives CDR1 MNHEY, CDR2 SVGEGT. The CDR3 contains 15 residues. V lost 2 bases, J lost 0 bases, and 11 bases lay in between. This chain's CDR3 is CASSYALFISYEQYF. In DNA form, the CDR3 reads TGTGCCAGCAGTTACGCTCTATTCATCTCCTACGAGCAGTACTTC.

The J gene is TRBJ2-7, the V gene TRBV4-2, with 13 bases fitting TRBD2. The CDR3 runs 16 residues. Germline-derived CDR1 and CDR2 are LGHNA and YNFKEQ. The trim removed 4 bases at V and 4 bases at J, leaving 7 bases unmatched. CDR3 in amino acids: CASSPRTSGSRYEQYF. The CDR3 nucleotides are TGTGCCAGCAGCCCGAGGACTAGCGGGAGTCGGTACGAGCAGTACTTC.

The rearrangement joins TRBV28 to TRBJ1-1; 8 bases are a match to TRBD1. The germline V gene has CDR1 MDHEN and CDR2 SYDVKM. V lost 7 bases, J lost 7 bases, and 11 bases stayed unmatched. This CDR3 is built from 14 residues. The CDR3 DNA reads as TGTGCCAGCATCGTAACGGACAGGGTAGTTGAAGCTTTCTTT. This codes for CASIVTDRVVEAFF.

CDR3 residues: CASSLGRAGGGNQPQHF. In DNA form, the CDR3 reads TGTGCCAGCAGCTTAGGTCGCGCAGGCGGGGGAAATCAGCCCCAGCATTTT. V is TRBV7-9 and J is TRBJ1-5, with D maybe TRBD1 (5 bases). Germline assignment: CDR1 SEHNR and CDR2 FQNEAQ (reference sequence). V dropped 1 base and J dropped 4 bases, with 17 bases sitting between them. The CDR3 has 17 amino acids.

The genes are TRBV4-3 and TRBJ2-7, with 9 nucleotides matching TRBD1. J lost 0 bases, V lost 5 bases, and 5 bases had no gene match. The germline V gene encodes CDR1 LGHNA and CDR2 YSLEER. The CDR3 runs 15 residues. The CDR3 spells CASSKGTGRSYEQYF. The DNA for the CDR3 is TGCGCCAGCAGCAAGGGGACAGGGCGCTCCTACGAGCAGTACTTC.

The rearrangement links TRBV4-3 to TRBJ2-7, with 12 positions matching TRBD1. J lost 1 base, V lost 3 bases, and 1 base had no gene match. This CDR3 contains 15 residues. The germline CDR1 and CDR2 sequences are LGHNA and YSLEER. CDR3 DNA: TGCGCCAGCAGCCAGGGACAGGGGGCTTCCTACGAGCAGTACTTC. Amino acid sequence: CASSQGQGASYEQYF.

This chain links TRBV5-1 with TRBJ2-7; 7 positions match TRBD1. The CDR3 loop spans 15 amino acids. The junction had 6 bases not matched to a gene; V was cut back by 0 bases and J by 3 bases. Germline CDR1 and CDR2: SGHRS and YFSETQ. The CDR3: CASSLAGQAIYEQYF. The CDR3 DNA reads TGCGCCAGCAGCTTGGCCGGACAGGCTATCTACGAGCAGTACTTC.

V usage is TRBV6-6 and J usage is TRBJ2-3; D is perhaps TRBD1 (6 bases). V gave up 6 bases and J gave up 4 bases, with 8 bases separating them. Germline loops: CDR1 MNHNY, CDR2 SVGAGI (reference sequence). CDR3 size: 12 residues. This CDR3 is CASRSGADTQYF. The CDR3, as DNA: TGTGCCAGCAGATCAGGGGCAGATACGCAGTATTTT.

The genes are TRBV4-2 and TRBJ2-7, with 7 positions matching TRBD2. This CDR3 comprises 15 residues. Germline loops: CDR1 LGHNA, CDR2 YNFKEQ. After removal of 3 bases from V and 3 bases from J, the junction contained 8 bases not matched to a gene. CDR3: CASSHAAGLSYEQYF. Written as DNA, the CDR3 is TGTGCCAGCAGCCACGCAGCGGGACTAAGCTACGAGCAGTACTTC.